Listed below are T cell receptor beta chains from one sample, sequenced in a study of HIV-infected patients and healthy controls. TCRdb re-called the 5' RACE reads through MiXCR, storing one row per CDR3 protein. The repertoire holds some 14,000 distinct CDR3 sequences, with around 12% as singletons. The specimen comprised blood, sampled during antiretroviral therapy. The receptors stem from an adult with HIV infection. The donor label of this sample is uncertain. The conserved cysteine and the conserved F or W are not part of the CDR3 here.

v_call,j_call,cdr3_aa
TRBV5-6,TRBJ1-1,ASSLTPTLNTEAF
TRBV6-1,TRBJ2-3,ASSESLFTDTQY
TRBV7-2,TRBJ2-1,ASSPHGGSYNEQF
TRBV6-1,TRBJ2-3,ASNKAGGRTDTQY
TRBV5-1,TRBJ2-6,ASGHLRLNSGANVLT
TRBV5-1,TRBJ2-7,ASSLVGVGEQY
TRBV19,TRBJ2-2,ASSMRRESTGELF
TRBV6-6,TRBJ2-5,ASSYGSRRAEETQY
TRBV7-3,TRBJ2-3,ASSLRDSTDTQY
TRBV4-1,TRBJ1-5,ASSHLEEGSGNQPQH
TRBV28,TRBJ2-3,ASHRGQGFPDTQY
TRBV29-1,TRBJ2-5,SVSRSGGFQETQY
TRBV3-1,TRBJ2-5,ASSQHGRVEETQY
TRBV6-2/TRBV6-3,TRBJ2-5,ASTLRDELVETQY
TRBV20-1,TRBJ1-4,SATSGSNEKLF
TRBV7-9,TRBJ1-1,ASSSMALRTEAF
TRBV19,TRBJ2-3,ASSMGGSGGLTDTQY